The subject of this entry is one T cell receptor (beta chain). Assay used: immunoSEQ multiplex PCR; TCRdb lists only in-frame clones, some missing. Here the sample spans approximately 90,000 clones, approximately 90% being singletons. The sample originates from a study of OX40 agonist ivuxolimab in advanced cancers. As for the study in general: Ivuxolimab, an agonistic anti-OX40 (CD134) antibody, was given to patients. Allowance was made for prior anti-PD-1, anti-PD-L1 or anti-CTLA-4 therapy, and roughly 40% had some. Three patients showed partial responses: one hepatocellular carcinoma and two cutaneous melanoma cases.

The germline gives CDR1 KGHSH, CDR2 LQKENI. V shed 0 bases and J shed 2 bases, with 11 bases lying between them. The CDR3 covers 16 residues. The sequencing here drew on CD4+ or CD8+ T cells sorted from blood, taken in a trial of the OX40 agonist ivuxolimab. This TCR was sampled from an adult with an advanced solid tumor such as melanoma, head and neck, liver or kidney cancer. The rearrangement joins TRBV18 to TRBJ1-3; D uncertain. CDR3 sequence: CASSPPFQFAGNTIYF. The CDR3, as DNA: TGTGCCAGCTCACCACCTTTCCAGTTCGCTGGAAACACCATATATTTT.